This T cell receptor beta chain is from a study of T cells in narcolepsy. Produced via immunoSEQ multiplex PCR; TCRdb's table is partial and in-frame only. The table records over 25,000 clones, under 85% of them present only once. Germline V gene lookup returns CDR1 SGHRS and CDR2 YFSETQ. The CDR3 runs 18 residues. Losses at the gene ends were 0 bases for V and 3 bases for J; bases not matched to a gene: 13. The sample comprised memory (CD45RA-) CD4+ T cells from blood. The rearrangement joins TRBV5-1 to TRBJ2-3; TRBD2 matches at 7 bases. This receptor was identified in a human donor in good health. The CDR3 spells CASSLEAQRPGRTDTQYF. CDR3 coding DNA: TGCGCCAGCAGCTTGGAAGCCCAGCGACCCGGGAGGACAGATACGCAGTATTTT.